The clone carrying this T cell receptor (beta chain) showed up just a few times. Antigen specificity is unknown. The entry originates in a study of beta chain features in type 1 diabetes. Germline lookup yields CDR1 LNHDA and CDR2 SQIVND (reference sequence). V was trimmed by 3 bases and J by 7 bases, leaving 9 bases between them. The CDR3 has 12 amino acids. Isolated RNA was reverse transcribed in full, so expressed TCRB transcripts were sequenced. Sequencing used immunoSEQ multiplex PCR; TCRdb keeps in-frame clones, though not all of them. The sample lists a few hundred thousand clones; roughly 24% were seen once. General study points: Shorter TCRB CDR3s, moderately but significantly so, marked every one of the four CD4+ subsets in Type 1 diabetes patients. It was among patients, rather than healthy donors, that naive, central memory and Treg TCRB repertoires appeared more similar.

The chain carries TRBV19 and TRBJ1-2; no reliable D call. The source of this sequence is a woman aged 25 to 39 with type 1 diabetes. Sample: naive CD4+ T cells from blood. The CDR3 nucleotides read TGTGCCAGTAGTATGACGGGTCGTGGCTACACCTTC. It is translated as CASSMTGRGYTF. The whole variable domain, filled in from reference TRBV19 and TRBJ1-2, reads DGGITQSPKYLFRKEGQNVTLSCEQNLNHDAMYWYRQDPGQGLRLIYYSQIVNDFQKGDIAEGYSVSREKKESFPLTVTSAQKNPTAFYLCASSMTGRGYTFGSGTRLTVV.